The 8 T cell receptor beta chains below come from one sample, sequenced in a study of monozygotic twins with inflammatory bowel disease. TCRdb reprocessed the 5' RACE reads; each CDR3 protein has one entry and no DNA is given. The repertoire shows more than 350,000 distinct CDR3 sequences; the top ten hold about 2.3%. Sequencing was carried out using blood. The origin of the receptors is a human donor with ulcerative colitis or Crohn's disease, or a healthy co-twin of an affected twin (not recorded which).

V gene TRBV28 combines with J gene TRBJ1-5; TCRdb returns TRBD1, unconfirmable since there is no DNA. This CDR3 contains 16 residues. Germline V gene lookup returns CDR1 MDHEN and CDR2 SYDVKM. The CDR3 protein is CASSLLGGAGHQPQHF.

The V gene is TRBV6-5, the J gene TRBJ1-6. The CDR3 is made up of 15 amino acids. CDR1 is MNHEY, CDR2 SVGAGI, per germline. CDR3 region: CASSYSNLANSPLHF.

The chain combines TRBV20-1 with TRBJ2-1; as DNA is missing, the TRBD2 call by TCRdb cannot be tested. Germline-derived CDR1 and CDR2 are DFQATT and SNEGSKA (reference sequence). CDR3 length: 13 amino acids. The CDR3 here is CSVTGLAGDQQFF.

The chain has TRBV7-2 and TRBJ2-7; TCRdb's assignment of TRBD2 cannot be checked, as there is no DNA. The CDR3 covers 14 residues. Germline values: CDR1 SGHTA, CDR2 FQGNSA. The CDR3 is CASSGPAAIYEQYF. Full variable domain (outside the CDR3, taken from reference TRBV7-2 and TRBJ2-7): GAGVSQSPSNKVTEKGKDVELRCDPISGHTALYWYRQSLGQGLEFLIYFQGNSAPDKSGLPSDRFSAERTGGSVSTLTIQRTQQEDSAVYLCASSGPAAIYEQYFGPGTRLTVT.

J is TRBJ1-6 and V is TRBV7-2. The CDR3 runs 13 residues. In germline, CDR1 is SGHTA, CDR2 FQGNSA. CDR3: CASSLVENSPLHF.

The gene calls are TRBV27 and TRBJ1-6; TCRdb's D call of TRBD1 is untestable without DNA. The CDR3 totals 17 residues. Germline V lookup: CDR1 MNHEY, CDR2 SMNVEV (reference sequence). The CDR3 loop reads CASSSFGTGAYNSPLHF.

The J gene is TRBJ1-5, the V gene TRBV19; TCRdb returns TRBD1, unconfirmable since there is no DNA. The germline V gene has CDR1 LNHDA and CDR2 SQIVND (reference sequence). The CDR3 contains 14 residues. CDR3 residues: CASSTLDREQPQHF.

The chain uses TRBV5-1 and TRBJ2-3; TCRdb's D gene call, TRBD2, goes unchecked for lack of DNA. The germline gives CDR1 SGHRS, CDR2 YFSETQ. The CDR3 length is 14 residues. The CDR3 here is CASSFEGGADTQYF.